This is a list of T cell receptor beta chains from one sample in a study of regulatory T cells in long-lasting Graves disease. MiXCR, applied by TCRdb to the multiplex PCR reads, yields one record per CDR3 protein. The sample has over 400,000 distinct CDR3 sequences, 14% seen once. This sample was shared with a second study, whose subject was T cells in Graves' hyperthyroidism and ophthalmopathy.

Source: peripheral blood mononuclear cells (PBMCs), taken at new diagnosis, from a patient treated with antithyroid drugs. These receptors originate from a woman aged 50 to 60 with Graves disease. CDR3s include the opening cysteine and the closing phenylalanine or tryptophan. A D gene is named only where the DNA matches it firmly. The listing skips clone size in some rows; elsewhere it reads once, few, many or a size class.

clone_size	v_call	d_call	j_call	cdr3_aa	cdr3_nt
.	TRBV3-1	TRBD2	TRBJ2-4	CASSQASFGIAGGDIQYF	TGTGCCAGCAGCCAAGCCTCCTTTGGGATAGCGGGAGGCGACATTCAGTACTTC
many	TRBV13	.	TRBJ1-5	CASSARGSHQPQHF	TGTGCCAGCAGCGCCCGGGGATCTCATCAGCCCCAGCATTTT
few	TRBV29-1	.	TRBJ2-2	CSVENYANTGELFF	TGCAGCGTTGAAAATTACGCGAACACCGGGGAGCTGTTTTTT
few	TRBV7-2	TRBD2	TRBJ2-5	CASSEGTSRLQETQYF	TGTGCCAGCAGCGAAGGGACTAGCCGATTACAAGAGACCCAGTACTTC
many	TRBV18	.	TRBJ1-5	CASSPRAMTTDSNQPQHF	TGTGCCAGCTCACCACGGGCTATGACGACAGATAGCAATCAGCCCCAGCATTTT
many	TRBV11-2	.	TRBJ2-7	CASRMGGSYEQYF	TGTGCCAGCAGGATGGGGGGCTCCTACGAGCAGTACTTC
.	TRBV6-2/TRBV6-3	.	TRBJ2-3	CASSPGTALYTDTQYF	TGTGCCAGCAGCCCTGGGACTGCTCTGTACACAGATACGCAGTATTTT
few	TRBV27	TRBD1	TRBJ1-5	CASSLFRGRNQPQHF	TGTGCCAGCAGTTTATTCAGGGGGCGGAATCAGCCCCAGCATTTT
many	TRBV7-6	.	TRBJ2-3	CASSLIEYRTDTQYF	TGTGCCAGCAGCTTGATCGAGTATAGGACAGATACGCAGTATTTT
many	TRBV7-9	.	TRBJ2-3	CASSVFSSYGTDTQYF	TGTGCCAGCAGCGTATTCTCTTCGTACGGCACAGATACGCAGTATTTT
many	TRBV28	TRBD2	TRBJ2-7	CASRIPLPIGRGLAGGYEQYF	TGTGCCAGCAGGATTCCCCTCCCGATTGGAAGGGGACTAGCGGGAGGATACGAGCAGTACTTC
few	TRBV2	.	TRBJ1-5	CASSRVPTQTGGGQPQHF	TGTGCCAGCAGTAGAGTACCGACACAGACAGGAGGGGGTCAGCCCCAGCATTTT
few	TRBV12-3/TRBV12-4	.	TRBJ2-5	CASIRGLGETQYF	TGTGCCAGCATCAGAGGGTTAGGTGAGACCCAGTACTTC
.	TRBV10-3	TRBD1	TRBJ2-5	CAITEGQGIQETQYF	TGTGCCATAACTGAGGGACAGGGAATCCAAGAGACCCAGTACTTC
.	TRBV20-1	TRBD2	TRBJ2-5	CSAPRTSGRLETQYF	TGCAGTGCTCCCCGGACTAGCGGGAGATTGGAGACCCAGTACTTC
many	TRBV7-2	TRBD2	TRBJ2-1	CASSLEGLAEQFF	TGTGCCAGCAGCTTAGAAGGACTAGCGGAGCAGTTCTTC
few	TRBV19	.	TRBJ2-4	CASSIWGQSKNIQYF	TGTGCCAGTAGTATCTGGGGCCAGAGCAAAAACATTCAGTACTTC
.	TRBV28	TRBD2	TRBJ2-1	CASSSLSGSRVYNEQFF	TGTGCCAGCAGTTCCCTTAGCGGGAGTCGGGTCTACAATGAGCAGTTCTTC
many	TRBV6-2/TRBV6-3	.	TRBJ1-1	CASSYGVMNTEAFF	TGTGCCAGCAGTTACGGAGTTATGAACACTGAAGCTTTCTTT
many	TRBV6-5	.	TRBJ1-1	CASSYSINTEAFF	TGTGCCAGCAGTTACTCGATAAACACTGAAGCTTTCTTT
many	TRBV5-1	TRBD1	TRBJ1-2	CASSWTGGGYGYTF	TGTGCCAGCAGCTGGACAGGGGGCGGGTATGGCTACACCTTC
many	TRBV5-8	.	TRBJ2-5	CASSLGRALQETQYF	TGTGCCAGCAGCTTGGGCAGGGCCTTGCAAGAGACCCAGTACTTC
few	TRBV5-1	.	TRBJ1-2	CASSFGQTHYGYTF	TGCGCCAGCAGCTTTGGACAGACCCACTATGGCTACACCTTC
many	TRBV5-1	.	TRBJ2-1	CASTPLGSYNEQFF	TGCGCCAGTACGCCACTAGGGTCCTACAATGAGCAGTTCTTC
many	TRBV28	.	TRBJ2-5	CASSRVTTETQYF	TGTGCCAGCAGTCGGGTCACCACGGAGACCCAGTACTTC
many	TRBV11-2	.	TRBJ1-3	CASSLDFARNTIYF	TGTGCCAGCAGCTTAGATTTCGCCCGAAACACCATATATTTT
.	TRBV27	TRBD1	TRBJ1-2	CASSEDRAYGYTF	TGTGCCAGCAGTGAGGACAGGGCCTATGGCTACACCTTC
many	TRBV11-2	TRBD2	TRBJ2-1	CASRTSGRVNEQFF	TGTGCCAGCAGGACTAGCGGAAGAGTCAATGAGCAGTTCTTC
many	TRBV7-9	.	TRBJ1-4	CASSLDQTNEKLFF	TGTGCCAGCAGCTTAGACCAGACTAATGAAAAACTGTTTTTT
few	TRBV29-1	.	TRBJ2-5	CSVEVNVRETQYF	TGCAGCGTTGAAGTGAATGTGAGGGAGACCCAGTACTTC
few	TRBV6-5	.	TRBJ1-1	CASSLKSGSGEFTEAFF	TGTGCCAGCAGTTTAAAATCAGGGTCGGGAGAGTTCACTGAAGCTTTCTTT
few	TRBV4-2	TRBD2	TRBJ2-3	CASSQELASGSGSTDTQYF	TGTGCCAGCAGCCAAGAATTGGCTAGCGGGAGTGGGAGCACAGATACGCAGTATTTT
.	TRBV5-1	.	TRBJ2-5	CASTPIWGEETQYF	TGCGCCAGCACCCCTATTTGGGGGGAAGAGACCCAGTACTTC
.	TRBV5-5	TRBD2	TRBJ2-3	CASIIVPPLAGAGDTQYF	TGTGCCAGCATCATAGTCCCTCCCCTAGCGGGAGCGGGAGATACGCAGTATTTT
few	TRBV19	TRBD2	TRBJ2-3	CASSRTSGWGTDTQYF	TGTGCCAGTAGTCGGACTAGCGGATGGGGCACAGATACGCAGTATTTT
few	TRBV30	TRBD2	TRBJ2-7	CAWNGPSGSNEQYF	TGTGCCTGGAATGGACCTAGCGGGAGTAACGAGCAGTACTTC
few	TRBV18	.	TRBJ2-6	CASSPGFTGANVLTF	TGTGCCAGCTCACCTGGGTTTACTGGGGCCAACGTCCTGACTTTC
few	TRBV28	.	TRBJ2-7	CASSPRGRASYGQYF	TGTGCCAGCAGTCCCAGGGGGAGGGCGTCCTACGGGCAGTACTTC
few	TRBV4-1	.	TRBJ1-2	CASSQGPVGGYGYTF	TGCGCCAGCAGCCAAGGACCGGTGGGGGGCTATGGCTACACCTTC